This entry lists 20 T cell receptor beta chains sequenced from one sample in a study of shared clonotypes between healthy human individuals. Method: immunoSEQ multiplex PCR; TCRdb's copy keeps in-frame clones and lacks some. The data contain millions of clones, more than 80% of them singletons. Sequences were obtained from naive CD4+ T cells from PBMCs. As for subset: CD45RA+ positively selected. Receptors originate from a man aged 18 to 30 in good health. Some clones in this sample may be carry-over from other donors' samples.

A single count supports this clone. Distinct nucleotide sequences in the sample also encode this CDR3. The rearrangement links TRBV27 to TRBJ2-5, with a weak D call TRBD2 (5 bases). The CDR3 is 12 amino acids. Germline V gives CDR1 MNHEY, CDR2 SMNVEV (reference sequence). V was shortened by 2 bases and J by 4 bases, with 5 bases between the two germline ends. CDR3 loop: CASSLRGETQYF. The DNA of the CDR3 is TGTGCCAGCAGTTTACGGGGAGAGACCCAGTACTTC.

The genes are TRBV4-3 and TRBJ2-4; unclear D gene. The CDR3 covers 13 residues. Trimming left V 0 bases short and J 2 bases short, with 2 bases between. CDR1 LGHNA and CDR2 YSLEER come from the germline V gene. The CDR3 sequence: CASSQDPKNIQYF. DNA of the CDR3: TGCGCCAGCAGCCAAGATCCCAAAAACATTCAGTACTTC.

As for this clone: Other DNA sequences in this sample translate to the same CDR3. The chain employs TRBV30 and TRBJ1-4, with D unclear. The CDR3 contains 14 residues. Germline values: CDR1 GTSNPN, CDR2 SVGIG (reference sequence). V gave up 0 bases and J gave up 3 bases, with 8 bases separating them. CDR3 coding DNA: TGTGCCTGGAGTGTGAAGGGAGCTAATGAAAAACTGTTTTTT. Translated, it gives CAWSVKGANEKLFF.

Written as DNA, the CDR3 is TGTGCCACCCAACCGGAAGGGCTTCTAAACGAGCAGTACTTC. It encodes CATQPEGLLNEQYF. V and J are TRBV6-5 and TRBJ2-7; D remains ambiguous. V was shortened by 10 bases and J by 5 bases, with 21 bases between the two germline ends. This CDR3 contains 14 residues. Germline CDR1 is MNHEY and CDR2 is SVGAGI.

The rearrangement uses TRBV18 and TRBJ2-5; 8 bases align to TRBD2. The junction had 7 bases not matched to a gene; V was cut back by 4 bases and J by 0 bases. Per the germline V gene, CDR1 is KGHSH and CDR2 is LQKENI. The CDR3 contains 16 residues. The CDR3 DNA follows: TGTGCCAGCTCACGGGTAGCGGGAACCTACCAAGAGACCCAGTACTTC. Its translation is CASSRVAGTYQETQYF. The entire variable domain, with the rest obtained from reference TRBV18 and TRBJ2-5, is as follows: NAGVMQNPRHLVRRRGQEARLRCSPMKGHSHVYWYRQLPEEGLKFMVYLQKENIIDESGMPKERFSAEFPKEGPSILRIQQVVRGDSAAYFCASSRVAGTYQETQYFGPGTRLLVL.

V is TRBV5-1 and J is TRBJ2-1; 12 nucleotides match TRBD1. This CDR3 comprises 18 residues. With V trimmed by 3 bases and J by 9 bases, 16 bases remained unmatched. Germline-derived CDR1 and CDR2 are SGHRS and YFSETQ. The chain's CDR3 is CASSSSTRGQGAAGEQFF. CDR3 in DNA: TGCGCCAGCAGCTCCTCAACGAGGGGACAGGGGGCGGCCGGTGAGCAGTTCTTC.

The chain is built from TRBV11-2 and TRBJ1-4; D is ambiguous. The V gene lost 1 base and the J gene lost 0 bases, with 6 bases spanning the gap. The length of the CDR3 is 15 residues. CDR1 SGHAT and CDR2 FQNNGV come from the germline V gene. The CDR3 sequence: CASSLGGATNEKLFF. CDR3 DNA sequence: TGTGCCAGCAGCTTAGGCGGTGCAACTAATGAAAAACTGTTTTTT. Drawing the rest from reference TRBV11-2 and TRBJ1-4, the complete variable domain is EAGVAQSPRYKIIEKRQSVAFWCNPISGHATLYWYQQILGQGPKLLIQFQNNGVVDDSQLPKDRFSAERLKGVDSTLKIQPAKLEDSAVYLCASSLGGATNEKLFFGSGTQLSVL.

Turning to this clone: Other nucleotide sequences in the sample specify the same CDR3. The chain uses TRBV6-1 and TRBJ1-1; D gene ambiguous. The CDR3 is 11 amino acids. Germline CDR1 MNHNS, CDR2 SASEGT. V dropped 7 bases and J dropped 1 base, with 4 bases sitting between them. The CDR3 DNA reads TGTGCCAGCACAAGGAACACTGAAGCTTTCTTT. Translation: CASTRNTEAFF.

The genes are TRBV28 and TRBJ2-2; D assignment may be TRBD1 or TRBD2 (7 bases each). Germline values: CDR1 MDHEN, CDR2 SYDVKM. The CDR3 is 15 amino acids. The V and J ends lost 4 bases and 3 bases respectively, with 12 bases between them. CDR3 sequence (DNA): TGTGCCAGCAGTTCAGGGGGGGCGGACACCGGGGAGCTGTTTTTT. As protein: CASSSGGADTGELFF. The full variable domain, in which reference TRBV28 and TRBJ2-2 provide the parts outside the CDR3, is DVKVTQSSRYLVKRTGEKVFLECVQDMDHENMFWYRQDPGLGLRLIYFSYDVKMKEKGDIPEGYSVSREKKERFSLILESASTNQTSMYLCASSSGGADTGELFFGEGSRLTVL.

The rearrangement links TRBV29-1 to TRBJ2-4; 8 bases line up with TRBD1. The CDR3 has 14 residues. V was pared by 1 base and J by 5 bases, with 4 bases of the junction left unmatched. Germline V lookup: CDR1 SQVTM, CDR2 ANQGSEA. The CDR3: CSVEVAGGENIQYF. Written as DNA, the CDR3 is TGCAGCGTTGAAGTAGCAGGGGGCGAAAACATTCAGTACTTC. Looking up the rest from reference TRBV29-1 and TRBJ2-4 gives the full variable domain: SAVISQKPSRDICQRGTSLTIQCQVDSQVTMMFWYRQQPGQSLTLIATANQGSEATYESGFVIDKFPISRPNLTFSTLTVSNMSPEDSSIYLCSVEVAGGENIQYFGAGTRLSVL.

Here the CDR3 DNA reads TGCAGCGTCAGCCGGGCAGCGCGCACTGAAGCTTTCTTT. Residues: CSVSRAARTEAFF. The rearrangement joins TRBV29-1 to TRBJ1-1, with D hard to call. The V end lost 6 bases, the J end lost 4 bases, and 15 bases lay between the germline ends. The CDR3 is made up of 13 amino acids. CDR1 SQVTM and CDR2 ANQGSEA come from the germline V gene. Together with reference TRBV29-1 and TRBJ1-1, the CDR3 gives the full variable domain: SAVISQKPSRDICQRGTSLTIQCQVDSQVTMMFWYRQQPGQSLTLIATANQGSEATYESGFVIDKFPISRPNLTFSTLTVSNMSPEDSSIYLCSVSRAARTEAFFGQGTRLTVV.

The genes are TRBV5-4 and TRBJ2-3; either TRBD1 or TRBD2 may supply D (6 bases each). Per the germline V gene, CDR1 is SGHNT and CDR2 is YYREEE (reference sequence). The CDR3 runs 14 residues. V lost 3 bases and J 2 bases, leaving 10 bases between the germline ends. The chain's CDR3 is CASSYRDFTDTQYF. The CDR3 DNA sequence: TGTGCCAGCAGCTACAGGGACTTCACAGATACGCAGTATTTT.

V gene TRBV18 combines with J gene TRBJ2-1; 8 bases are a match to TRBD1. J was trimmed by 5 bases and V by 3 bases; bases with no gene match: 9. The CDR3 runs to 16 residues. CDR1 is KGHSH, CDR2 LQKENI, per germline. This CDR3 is CASSPQTGDRHNEQFF. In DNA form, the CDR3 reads TGTGCCAGCTCACCCCAGACAGGGGATCGGCACAATGAGCAGTTCTTC.

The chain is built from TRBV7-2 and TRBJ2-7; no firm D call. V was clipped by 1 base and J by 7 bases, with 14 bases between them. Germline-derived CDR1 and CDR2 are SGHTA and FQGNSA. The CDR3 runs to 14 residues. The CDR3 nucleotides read TGTGCCAGCAGCTTAGGCGCCCATTTACGAGAGCAGTACTTC. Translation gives CASSLGAHLREQYF.

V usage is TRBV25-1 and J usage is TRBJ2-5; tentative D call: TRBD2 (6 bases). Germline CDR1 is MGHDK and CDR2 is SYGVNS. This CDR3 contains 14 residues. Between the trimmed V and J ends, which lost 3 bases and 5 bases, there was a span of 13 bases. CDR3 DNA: TGTGCCAGCAGTGATAGTTGGGCGGGGGAGACCCAGTACTTC. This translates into CASSDSWAGETQYF.

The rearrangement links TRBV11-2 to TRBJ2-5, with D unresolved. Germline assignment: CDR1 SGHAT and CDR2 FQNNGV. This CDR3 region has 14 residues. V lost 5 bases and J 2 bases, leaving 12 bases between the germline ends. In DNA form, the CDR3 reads TGTGCCAGCAGCCCCTCGGGTGGTCAAGAGACCCAGTACTTC. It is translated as CASSPSGGQETQYF. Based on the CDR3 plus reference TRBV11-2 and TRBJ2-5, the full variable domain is EAGVAQSPRYKIIEKRQSVAFWCNPISGHATLYWYQQILGQGPKLLIQFQNNGVVDDSQLPKDRFSAERLKGVDSTLKIQPAKLEDSAVYLCASSPSGGQETQYFGPGTRLLVL.

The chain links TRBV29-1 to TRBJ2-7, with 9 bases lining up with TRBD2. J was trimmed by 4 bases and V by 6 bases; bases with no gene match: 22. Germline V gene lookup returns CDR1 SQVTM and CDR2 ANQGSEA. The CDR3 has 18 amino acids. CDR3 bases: TGCAGCGTCTCCGAAGGGGGGCCCGGGCTAGCGGGATTGTACGAGCAGTACTTC. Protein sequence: CSVSEGGPGLAGLYEQYF.

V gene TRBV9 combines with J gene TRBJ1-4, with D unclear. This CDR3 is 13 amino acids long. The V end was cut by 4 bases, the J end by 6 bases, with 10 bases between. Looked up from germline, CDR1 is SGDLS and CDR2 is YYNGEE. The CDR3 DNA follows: TGTGCCAGCAGCAGGTCAACAGATGAAAAACTGTTTTTT. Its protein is CASSRSTDEKLFF. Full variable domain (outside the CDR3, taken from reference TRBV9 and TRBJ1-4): DSGVTQTPKHLITATGQRVTLRCSPRSGDLSVYWYQQSLDQGLQFLIQYYNGEERAKGNILERFSAQQFPDLHSELNLSSLELGDSALYFCASSRSTDEKLFFGSGTQLSVL.

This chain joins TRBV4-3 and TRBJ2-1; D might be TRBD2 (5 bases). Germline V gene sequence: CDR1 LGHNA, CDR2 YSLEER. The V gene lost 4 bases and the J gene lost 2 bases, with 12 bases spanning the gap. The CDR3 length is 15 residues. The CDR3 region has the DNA TGCGCCAGCAGCCCTGGACTCCGTCCCTACAATGAGCAGTTCTTC. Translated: CASSPGLRPYNEQFF.

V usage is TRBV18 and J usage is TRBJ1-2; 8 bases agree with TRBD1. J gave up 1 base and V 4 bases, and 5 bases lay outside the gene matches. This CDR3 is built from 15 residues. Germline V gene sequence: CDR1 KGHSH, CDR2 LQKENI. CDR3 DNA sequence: TGTGCCAGCTCACTAGGACAGGGACTTAACTATGGCTACACCTTC. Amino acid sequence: CASSLGQGLNYGYTF. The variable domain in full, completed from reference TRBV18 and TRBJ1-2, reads NAGVMQNPRHLVRRRGQEARLRCSPMKGHSHVYWYRQLPEEGLKFMVYLQKENIIDESGMPKERFSAEFPKEGPSILRIQQVVRGDSAAYFCASSLGQGLNYGYTFGSGTRLTVV.